The text below deals with one TCR beta chain. This clone occurred a few times. The specificity of this receptor is unknown. No qualities accompany the bases; no much larger clone lies one base away. The data derive from a study of CD8+ T cells in alopecia areata (dated by TCRdb to the late 2010s). Broadly, across the study: The study used high-throughput TCRbeta sequencing to examine T cell clonal expansion in alopecia areata, in both the C3H/HeJ mouse model and human patients. Scalp clonality was compared among normal scalp (n=4), patchy alopecia areata scalp (n=8), and alopecia totalis/universalis scalp (n=8). RNA was obtained with the PAXgene miRNA kit for fixed scalp, the miRNeasy kit for PBMCs, and the RNeasy kit for mouse skin. Amplification of TCRbeta CDR3 regions was done by immunoSEQ multiplex PCR using 35 Vbeta forward primers and 13 Jbeta reverse primers. In humans, TCRbeta sequencing was performed on scalp tissue and on sorted CD4+ and CD8+ peripheral blood T cells from healthy controls and from patients with patchy or totalis/universalis alopecia areata.

Here is what the overall study found, with its caveats: Shared TCR sequences between patients were less evident than in mice, which may be partly attributable to HLA diversity in the patient population. Lesional scalp, especially in alopecia totalis/universalis, showed higher clonality and more expanded CD8+ clones than normal scalp, suggesting antigenic drive. Scalp TCR repertoire analysis is complicated because resident alphabeta T cells in normal human skin are also sequenced, whereas mouse skin is dominated by gammadelta T cells.

CDR3 length: 14 amino acids, cysteine to phenylalanine. Only the CDR3 part of the read is kept: 42 bases, read in frame from the first base. V has 5 bases trimmed and J has 5 bases trimmed; junction bases matching no gene number 5. CDR1 is given as SGHTA and CDR2 as FQGTGA, both from the germline V gene. After PBMCs were isolated by density centrifugation and stained for CD3, CD4 and CD8, a FACSAria was used to sort CD4+ and CD8+ T cells. Unaffected controls provided scalp biopsies and blood samples. The method behind the library was the immunoSEQ multiplex PCR assay. For TCR sequencing, RNA was extracted from every sample and reverse transcribed into cDNA to serve as template. SuperScript III was used for first-strand cDNA synthesis, primed with a 2:1 mix of oligo-dT and random hexamers. A synthetic immune receptor repertoire was used to assess amplification bias, and residual bias was removed computationally. Regarding the original processing steps: Raw reads were preprocessed for error removal, and CDR3 was defined according to IMGT conventions as running from the conserved cysteine to phenylalanine. Clonality was computed as 1 minus the Shannon entropy, with the entropy normalized by log2 of the number of productive unique TCRs. Scalp TCRbeta sequences were cross-referenced with sorted blood CD4 and CD8 repertoires so that the CD4 or CD8 identity of scalp clones could be inferred. The source is immuneACCESS, and TCRdb retained only in-frame sequences with V and J called. Part of the clones is not carried over; for the studies checked, unresolved V genes explain less than half of this, and the remainder is unexplained. V, J and clone size derive from that table, while D and trimming were established from the DNA sequence. The sample profile shows roughly 150,000 clones; approximately 60% of them were found once. 4.5% to 5% of the sample comes from the top ten.

The clonotype comes from a human donor in good health. The sequenced material came from CD4+ T cells sorted from blood. This chain joins TRBV7-3 to TRBJ1-1; 10 of the junction bases match TRBD1. The base sequence is TGTGCCAGCAGCCCAGGGACAGGGGCAACTGAAGCTTTCTTT. Translated, this is CASSPGTGATEAFF.